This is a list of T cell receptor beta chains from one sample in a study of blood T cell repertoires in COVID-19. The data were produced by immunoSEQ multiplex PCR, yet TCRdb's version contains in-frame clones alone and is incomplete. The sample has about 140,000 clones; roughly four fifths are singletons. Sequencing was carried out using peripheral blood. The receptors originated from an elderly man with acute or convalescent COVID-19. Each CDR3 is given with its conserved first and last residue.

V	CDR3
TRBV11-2	CASTAEGSGYTF
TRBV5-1	CASSLGLAGGKETQYF
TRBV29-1	CSVRQARDTEAFF
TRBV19	CASREQGANTGELFF
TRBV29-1	CSVEGSAGGEAYGYTF
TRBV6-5	CASSPPQGTIYEQYF
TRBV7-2	CASSTDRGGGYTF
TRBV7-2	CASSSILAADTQYF
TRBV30	CAWSGPLNTEAFF
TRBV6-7	CASGTGTGGPNSPLHF
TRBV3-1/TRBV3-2	CASRPGQEPNQPQHF